This note documents a single T cell receptor beta chain sequence. Germline lookup yields CDR1 MGHRA and CDR2 YSYEKL. Trimming pared 1 base from V and 1 base from J, leaving 10 bases between. CDR3 length: 15 amino acids. The entry originates in a study of CD8+ T cells in alopecia areata. Treatment reported: oral pan-JAK inhibitor, 5-10 mg twice daily. cDNA serving as the sequencing template came from extracted, reverse transcribed RNA. Clones were sequenced by immunoSEQ multiplex PCR, and TCRdb holds only the in-frame ones, with some missing. The sample consists of 150,000 to 200,000 clones, roughly 60% of them appearing once.

This chain connects TRBV4-1 to TRBJ1-1; D gene unclear. The clonotype was recovered from a human donor with alopecia areata. Sample: CD4+ T cells sorted from blood, taken between weeks 49 and 50, from a patient treated with tofacitinib. The CDR3 region is CASSQVFAGNTEAFF. The CDR3 DNA sequence: TGCGCCAGCAGCCAAGTATTCGCGGGGAACACTGAAGCTTTCTTT.